These T cell receptor beta chains were read from a single sample in a study of type 1 regulatory T cells. For these receptors, no antigen is known. TCRdb processed the reads anew with MiXCR; each CDR3 protein has one entry. Here the sample spans 70,000 or so distinct CDR3 sequences, around 21% being singletons. Material: cultured type 1 regulatory T (Tr1) cells, either the whole culture or a sorted fraction (not recorded which). These receptors came from a human donor in good health. CDR3s include the opening cysteine and the closing phenylalanine or tryptophan. D genes are given only for firm matches. Size is stated for part of the rows, as once, few or many counts, or as a class when the clone is expanded.

V gene	clone size	D gene	J gene	CDR3 DNA	CDR3 protein
TRBV27	few	NA	TRBJ1-2	TGTGCCAGTCACCTTGGGGGCCGGCGGAACTATGGCTACACCTTC	CASHLGGRRNYGYTF
TRBV29-1	NA	NA	TRBJ2-4	TGCAGCGTTTCCGAGGGAAACATTCAGTACTTC	CSVSEGNIQYF
TRBV5-1	NA	NA	TRBJ2-1	TGCGCCAGCAATTTAGCAGGCTCCTACAATGAGCAGTTCTTC	CASNLAGSYNEQFF
TRBV20-1	many	NA	TRBJ2-7	TGCAGTGCTAGACCGACTACCACCTACGAGCAGTACTTC	CSARPTTTYEQYF
TRBV7-9	few	NA	TRBJ2-5	TGTGCCAGCAGCTTACTTATCAGGGGTCGAGAGACCCAGTACTTC	CASSLLIRGRETQYF
TRBV29-1	NA	TRBD1	TRBJ2-1	TGCAGCGTGGACAGGGGGAGCAATGAGCAGTTCTTC	CSVDRGSNEQFF
TRBV2	few	NA	TRBJ1-3	TGTGCCAGCAGTGTAAAGGGGCCTCCCTCTGGAAACACCATATATTTT	CASSVKGPPSGNTIYF
TRBV24-1	NA	NA	TRBJ2-3	TGTGCCACCAGAAGAGGGGGGGCACGAGATACGCAGTATTTT	CATRRGGARDTQYF
TRBV12-3/TRBV12-4	NA	TRBD1	TRBJ1-1	TGTGCCAGCAGTCCCCGACAGGGGCCTCCCGAAACTGAAGCTTTCTTT	CASSPRQGPPETEAFF
TRBV23-1	NA	NA	TRBJ2-1	TGTGCCAGCAGCCAGGAGGGGGCCAATGAGCAGTTCTTC	CASSQEGANEQFF
TRBV7-2	few	NA	TRBJ2-1	TGTGCCAGCAGCTTGGTGTCAAGGGTCCCCTACAATGAGCAGTTCTTC	CASSLVSRVPYNEQFF
TRBV12-3/TRBV12-4	NA	TRBD1	TRBJ2-3	TGTGCCAGCAGTTTAGTACAGGGGGCCGGTACGCAGTATTTT	CASSLVQGAGTQYF
TRBV5-1	NA	NA	TRBJ2-2	TGCGCCAGCAGCCTAAGTTCCGGGGAGCTGTTTTTT	CASSLSSGELFF
TRBV20-1	few	TRBD2	TRBJ2-2	TGCAGTGCTCCGGGACTAGCGGGAGCAGGGGGGGAGCTGTTTTTT	CSAPGLAGAGGELFF
TRBV29-1	NA	NA	TRBJ1-2	TGCAGCGTTGCTCTAGGGGTGGGCTATGGCTACACCTTC	CSVALGVGYGYTF
TRBV20-1	NA	TRBD1	TRBJ1-5	TGCAGTGCATCTCTGGGACAGAGCAATCAGCCCCAGCATTTT	CSASLGQSNQPQHF
TRBV27	NA	NA	TRBJ1-6	TGTGCCAGCGCGGCGCAGGATAATTCACCCCTCCACTTT	CASAAQDNSPLHF
TRBV2	many	TRBD1	TRBJ2-5	TGTGCCAGCAGTGTGGTTCGACAGGGAGAGACCCAGTACTTC	CASSVVRQGETQYF
TRBV20-1	NA	NA	TRBJ2-5	TGCAGTGCTAGAGGGGAGACCCAGTACTTC	CSARGETQYF
TRBV5-1	few	TRBD1	TRBJ1-2	TGCGCCAGCAGCCTCCGACAGGGACAAACGACACTCTCTAACTATGGCTACACCTTC	CASSLRQGQTTLSNYGYTF
TRBV28	NA	NA	TRBJ1-5	TGTGCCAGCAGTATTTCCTTTGGGCCCCAGCATTTT	CASSISFGPQHF
TRBV5-1	NA	TRBD2	TRBJ2-7	TGCGCCAGCAGCCCCACTAGCGACTACGAGCAGTACTTC	CASSPTSDYEQYF
TRBV5-1	few	NA	TRBJ2-3	TGCGCCAGCAGCTTGTTCGATACGCAGTATTTT	CASSLFDTQYF
TRBV19	NA	NA	TRBJ2-2	TGTGCCAGTAGTATTAGGACCGGGGAGCTGTTTTTT	CASSIRTGELFF
TRBV12-3/TRBV12-4	NA	NA	TRBJ2-7	TGTGCCAGCAGCCCAGACAGCTACGAGCAGTACTTC	CASSPDSYEQYF
TRBV30	few	NA	TRBJ2-2	TGTGCCTGGTCGGGACTTTCCACCACCGGGGAGCTGTTTTTT	CAWSGLSTTGELFF
TRBV20-1	NA	NA	TRBJ1-3	TGCAGTGTGCCAGTTCCTTCTGGAAACACCATATATTTT	CSVPVPSGNTIYF
TRBV20-1	few	TRBD2	TRBJ2-5	TGCAGTGCTAGGACGGGAGGGGGGGCGACGTCGGAGACCCAGTACTTC	CSARTGGGATSETQYF
TRBV7-9	NA	NA	TRBJ2-1	TGTGCCAGCAGCTTAGGGTGGGGGAATGAGCAGTTCTTC	CASSLGWGNEQFF
TRBV28	NA	NA	TRBJ1-5	TGTGCCAGCAGTCCCCCGTTTAGGCCCCAGCATTTT	CASSPPFRPQHF
TRBV18	NA	TRBD1	TRBJ2-3	TGTGCCAGCTCACCACTCCCCCTGGACAGGGATGCTACCACAGATACGCAGTATTTT	CASSPLPLDRDATTDTQYF
TRBV9	NA	NA	TRBJ1-2	TGTGCCAGCAGTGAGGGAACGTGGGGCTACACCTTC	CASSEGTWGYTF
TRBV5-4	NA	NA	TRBJ1-3	TGTGCCAGCAGCTTTACAGGGACTGGAAACACCATATATTTT	CASSFTGTGNTIYF
TRBV7-9	few	TRBD1	TRBJ2-4	TGTGCCAGCAGCTTACAGGGGGAAAACATTCAGTACTTC	CASSLQGENIQYF
TRBV7-9	NA	TRBD2	TRBJ2-7	TGTGCCAGCAGCTTCGGCGGGAGCGACGAGCAGTACTTC	CASSFGGSDEQYF
TRBV28	NA	TRBD2	TRBJ2-7	TGTGCCAGCAGTACCCCCGGGAGGTCGGACGAGCAGTACTTC	CASSTPGRSDEQYF
TRBV24-1	NA	NA	TRBJ1-2	TGTGCCACCAGTGCCTTGGGGGGGGATGGCTACACCTTC	CATSALGGDGYTF
TRBV5-1	few	NA	TRBJ2-1	TGCGCCAGCAGCTTGGCCGTGGCGGGGAGGCAAGGCAATGAGCAGTTCTTC	CASSLAVAGRQGNEQFF